This T cell receptor (beta chain) emerged from a study of CDR3 diversity in severe acne. Looked up from germline, CDR1 is SNHLY and CDR2 is FYNNEI. The CDR3 has 12 amino acids. Trimming took 7 bases from V and 7 from J, leaving 14 bases between them. Via MiXCR, TCRdb re-called the PCR reads, giving one row per CDR3 protein. The table has some 84,000 distinct CDR3 sequences, 51% seen once; the top ten hold roughly an eighth. The clonotype comes from a male donor in good health, without acne. The chain employs TRBV2 and TRBJ2-7; no definite D call. The specimen sequenced was blood. CDR3: CASKGNEEEQYF. CDR3 nucleotides: TGTGCCAGCAAGGGCAATGAGGAGGAGCAGTACTTC.